Sequencing of this T cell receptor beta chain was carried out in a study of blood T cell repertoires in COVID-19. The CDR3 length is 16 residues. From germline, CDR1 is SGHTS and CDR2 YDEGEE. V lost 4 bases to trimming and J lost 4 bases; unmatched junction nucleotides: 10. Using immunoSEQ multiplex PCR, the repertoire was profiled, and TCRdb retains in-frame clones only, with some absent. The table lists about 64,000 clones, 80% to 95% of them singletons. The sample consisted of peripheral blood. The clonotype originates from a woman of 80 years or more with active COVID-19. The chain uses TRBV5-8 and TRBJ2-1; TRBD1 matches 8 bases. The CDR3 nucleotides are TGTGCCAGCAGCAGGGTAGACAGGGGAACTTACAATGAGCAGTTCTTC. This encodes CASSRVDRGTYNEQFF.